These 17 T cell receptor beta chains came from one sample sequenced in a study of shared clonotypes between healthy human individuals. The repertoire was sequenced with immunoSEQ multiplex PCR; TCRdb's copy has only in-frame clones and lacks some. This sample has under 2,000,000 clones, with around 96% found just once. Naive CD8 cells were CD45RO-negative, positively selected for CCR7, excluding terminally differentiated effector memory CD45RA+ cells. Material: naive CD8+ T cells sorted from blood. The receptors originated from a man aged 18 to 30 in good health.

The V and J genes are TRBV2 and TRBJ1-2, with 8 nucleotides matching TRBD1. Germline V gene data show CDR1 as SNHLY and CDR2 as FYNNEI. V was pared by 6 bases and J by 3 bases, with 12 bases of the junction left unmatched. There are 16 residues in the CDR3. CDR3 in DNA: TGTGCCAGCAGCCGTGAGCCCGCACAGGGGGACTATGGCTACACCTTC. This codes for CASSREPAQGDYGYTF.

This sequence joins TRBV21-1 and TRBJ2-4; the DNA was not compared with TRBD1, the D call given in the table. TRBV21-1 is a documented pseudogene. This CDR3 is 17 amino acids long. CDR3 nucleotides: TGTGCCAGCAGCAAATCGGACATACTCTTAGCCAAAAACATTCAGTACTTC. It specifies CASSKSDILLAKNIQYF.

CDR3 in amino acids: CASSLDRGAAFLGEAFF. CDR3 nucleotide sequence: TGTGCCAGCAGCTTAGATAGGGGGGCAGCTTTTCTCGGTGAAGCTTTCTTT. The chain carries TRBV7-8 and TRBJ1-1; a weak D match, TRBD1 (6 bases). Germline CDR1 and CDR2: SGHVS and FQNEAQ. The CDR3 consists of 17 residues. Trimming removed 1 base from V and 7 bases from J, with 22 bases in between. Complete variable domain (other parts from reference TRBV7-8 and TRBJ1-1): GAGVSQSPRYKVAKRGQDVALRCDPISGHVSLFWYQQALGQGPEFLTYFQNEAQLDKSGLPSDRFFAERPEGSVSTLKIQRTQQEDSAVYLCASSLDRGAAFLGEAFFGQGTRLTVV.

The chain employs TRBV10-1 and TRBJ2-3; no clear D gene. Trimming removed 0 bases at V and 6 bases at J, with 13 bases between. CDR3 size: 15 residues. From germline, CDR1 is WNHNN and CDR2 SYGVQD (reference sequence). The CDR3 DNA reads TGCGCCAGCAGTGAGTCGACTGACAATTCGGATACGCAGTATTTT. Its translation is CASSESTDNSDTQYF.

With regard to this clone: Distinct nucleotide sequences in the sample also encode this CDR3. V gene TRBV12-5 combines with J gene TRBJ2-7; perhaps D is TRBD1 or TRBD2 (5 bases each). The V end lost 5 bases, the J end lost 3 bases, and 11 bases lay between the germline ends. CDR3 length: 13 amino acids. Germline-derived CDR1 and CDR2 are LGHNT and FRNRAP. CDR3 DNA sequence: TGTGCTAGTGGTCCATCAGGGAGCTACGAGCAGTACTTC. Amino acid sequence: CASGPSGSYEQYF.

The chain has TRBV6-5 and TRBJ2-1; D remains unclear. V lost 5 bases, J lost 8 bases, and 13 bases lay in between. The CDR3 contains 13 residues. Per the germline V gene, CDR1 is MNHEY and CDR2 is SVGAGI. CDR3 residues: CASSPLRADEQFF. DNA of the CDR3: TGTGCCAGCAGTCCTCTCCGGGCGGATGAGCAGTTCTTC.

A note on this clone: Other DNA sequences from this sample encode an identical CDR3 as well. The CDR3 here is CASSQGLAGAYEQYF. DNA for the CDR3: TGCGCCAGCAGCCAAGGGCTAGCGGGAGCTTACGAGCAGTACTTC. The chain uses TRBV4-1 and TRBJ2-7; TRBD2 agrees at 10 bases. The CDR3 sequence is 15 residues long. The germline V gene has CDR1 MGHRA and CDR2 YSYEKL. Germline trimming cut 1 base from V and 4 bases from J; bases unmatched to any gene: 4.

V usage is TRBV7-9 and J usage is TRBJ2-7, with TRBD2 matching over 7 bases. From germline, CDR1 is SEHNR and CDR2 FQNEAQ (reference sequence). The V segment lost 3 bases and the J segment 5 bases; nucleotides outside the gene matches: 10. The CDR3 is 15 residues long. CDR3 in DNA: TGTGCCAGCAGCTTCAAGGGAGGGAGGCTACACGAGCAGTACTTC. Its translation is CASSFKGGRLHEQYF.

The V and J genes are TRBV28 and TRBJ1-2; tentative D call: TRBD1 (5 bases). The V gene's germline CDR1 is MDHEN and CDR2 SYDVKM. The CDR3 covers 16 residues. V lost 3 bases to trimming and J lost 2 bases, with 16 bases between them. CDR3 sequence reads: CASSLVGGTLNYGYTF. The CDR3 DNA reads as TGTGCCAGCAGTTTGGTTGGTGGGACCTTAAACTATGGCTACACCTTC.

The V call is TRBV2, the J call TRBJ1-1; D is uncertain. Deletions cut 6 bases from V and 6 bases from J, with 11 bases between. Germline loops: CDR1 SNHLY, CDR2 FYNNEI. This CDR3 contains 12 residues. CDR3 sequence (DNA): TGTGCCAGCAGCGAAAGAGGCGCTGAAGCTTTCTTT. Its protein is CASSERGAEAFF.

This chain joins TRBV15 and TRBJ2-7; tentatively, D is TRBD1 or TRBD2 (5 bases each). CDR1 and CDR2 (germline): LNHNV, YYDKDF (reference sequence). The CDR3 consists of 19 residues. V lost 5 bases to trimming and J lost 3 bases, with 29 bases between them. CDR3 coding DNA: TGTGCCACCAGCTTTCTATCCCCGGGACGGTGGGTTTTTGTCTACGAGCAGTACTTC. Protein: CATSFLSPGRWVFVYEQYF.

The rearrangement uses TRBV7-2 and TRBJ2-7; TRBD2 matches 11 bases. Germline V lookup: CDR1 SGHTA, CDR2 FQGNSA. CDR3 length equals 15 residues. V was pared by 5 bases and J by 3 bases, with 6 bases of the junction left unmatched. CDR3 sequence: CASSTTSGEIYEQYF. In DNA form, the CDR3 reads TGTGCCAGCAGCACGACTAGCGGGGAGATCTACGAGCAGTACTTC.

The V and J genes are TRBV7-8 and TRBJ2-7; 8 bases map to TRBD2. Germline V CDR1 and CDR2: SGHVS, FQNEAQ. The CDR3 runs to 15 residues. The junction had 5 bases not matched to a gene; V was cut back by 0 bases and J by 4 bases. CDR3 coding DNA: TGTGCCAGCAGCTTAGCTAGCGGGATAAAGTACGAGCAGTACTTC. This sequence encodes CASSLASGIKYEQYF. Filled out from reference TRBV7-8 and TRBJ2-7, the complete variable domain reads GAGVSQSPRYKVAKRGQDVALRCDPISGHVSLFWYQQALGQGPEFLTYFQNEAQLDKSGLPSDRFFAERPEGSVSTLKIQRTQQEDSAVYLCASSLASGIKYEQYFGPGTRLTVT.

This chain uses TRBV7-6 with TRBJ2-7; 10 bases fit TRBD2. Per germline, CDR1 SGHVS and CDR2 FNYEAQ. V was pared by 1 base and J by 6 bases, with 9 bases of the junction left unmatched. The CDR3 loop spans 16 amino acids. The CDR3 nucleotides are TGTGCCAGCAGCTTAGGGGGTCTAGCGGGAGCTGCCGAGCAGTACTTC. It encodes CASSLGGLAGAAEQYF.

The J gene is TRBJ1-2, the V gene TRBV5-6, with D perhaps matching TRBD1 (5 bases). This CDR3 is built from 14 residues. V lost 3 bases, J lost 6 bases, and 15 bases lay in between. CDR1 SGHDT and CDR2 YYEEEE come from the germline V gene. The CDR3 reads CASSWGSGPDGYTF. The DNA of the CDR3 is TGTGCCAGCAGCTGGGGGTCAGGGCCGGATGGCTACACCTTC.

The gene calls are TRBV4-3 and TRBJ2-3; 7 bases agree with TRBD2. The CDR3 sequence is 11 residues long. The germline gives CDR1 LGHNA, CDR2 YSLEER. The DNA of the CDR3 is TGCAGCGGGAAGTGCACAGATACGCAGTATTTT. Protein product: CSGKCTDTQYF.

Notes on this clone: The sample carries other DNA sequences with the same CDR3. The chain recombines TRBV9 with TRBJ2-7; D might be TRBD1 (6 bases). With 0 bases removed from V and 3 bases from J, the gap between germline ends came to 7 bases. Germline CDR1 reads SGDLS; CDR2 reads YYNGEE. The CDR3 loop spans 13 amino acids. The chain's CDR3 is CASSVGDNYEQYF. CDR3 coding DNA: TGTGCCAGCAGCGTAGGGGACAACTACGAGCAGTACTTC.